This T cell receptor (beta chain) was identified in a study of CD4 and CD8 cells across lung adenocarcinoma regions. The table lists this clonotype with many counts. TCRdb re-derived calls from the PCR reads in MiXCR, one entry per CDR3 protein. The data contain tens of thousands of distinct CDR3 sequences, around 59% of them singletons. Between the trimmed V and J ends, which lost 4 bases and 5 bases, there was a span of 17 bases. Germline V gives CDR1 ENHRY, CDR2 SYGVKD. The CDR3 has 16 amino acids. This TCR derives from a female donor with lung adenocarcinoma. The CD4 and CD8 labels of this study may be unreliable. The rearrangement links TRBV10-3 to TRBJ2-2; D is unclear. The sample consisted of CD8+ T cells from the center of a lung tumor. In DNA form, the CDR3 reads TGTGCCATCAGTGGGGATTATGGGGTTCGGACCGGGGAGCTGTTTTTT. Encoded protein: CAISGDYGVRTGELFF.